The 30 T cell receptor beta chains below all came from one sample that was sequenced in a study of CD8+ T cells in alopecia areata. Extraction and reverse transcription of RNA yielded cDNA as the sequencing template. TCRdb's copy holds only in-frame clones and misses some; the assay was immunoSEQ multiplex PCR. Of under 200,000 clones listed, about three fifths are singletons. Indicated treatment: oral pan-JAK inhibitor, 5-10 mg twice daily. This material consisted of CD4+ T cells sorted from blood, taken at week 4, from a patient treated with tofacitinib. These receptors were collected from a human donor with alopecia areata.

This chain joins TRBV30 and TRBJ1-1; 8 bases are a match to TRBD1. V was pared by 2 bases and J by 0 bases, with 5 bases of the junction left unmatched. Germline V gene sequence: CDR1 GTSNPN, CDR2 SVGIG (reference sequence). The CDR3 extends over 15 amino acids. CDR3 region: CAWSPLTGVNTEAFF. CDR3 DNA sequence: TGTGCCTGGAGTCCCCTGACAGGGGTGAACACTGAAGCTTTCTTT. The variable domain in full, completed from reference TRBV30 and TRBJ1-1, reads SQTIHQWPATLVQPVGSPLSLECTVEGTSNPNLYWYRQAAGRGLQLLFYSVGIGQISSEVPQNLSASRPQDRQFILSSKKLLLSDSGFYLCAWSPLTGVNTEAFFGQGTRLTVV.

The rearrangement links TRBV27 to TRBJ1-6, with D maybe TRBD1 (5 bases). V lost 2 bases and J lost 8, with 10 bases in between. Germline V lookup: CDR1 MNHEY, CDR2 SMNVEV (reference sequence). The CDR3 contains 14 residues. The CDR3 sequence is CASSLRGTDSPLHF. The CDR3 bases are TGTGCCAGCAGTTTAAGGGGTACGGATTCACCCCTCCACTTT.

CDR3 loop: CAGRDRDSYEQYF. The CDR3 bases are TGTGCCGGCCGGGACAGGGATTCCTACGAGCAGTACTTC. This chain connects TRBV2 to TRBJ2-7; TRBD1 aligns across 9 bases. The junction had 6 bases not matched to a gene; V was cut back by 11 bases and J by 1 base. The CDR3 sequence is 13 residues long. CDR1 and CDR2 (germline): SNHLY, FYNNEI.

CDR3 sequence reads: CAWSSSPGTDTQYF. CDR3 DNA: TGTGCCTGGAGTTCAAGCCCGGGAACAGATACGCAGTATTTT. The J gene is TRBJ2-3, the V gene TRBV30, with D maybe TRBD2 (5 bases). The V and J ends lost 2 bases and 3 bases respectively, with 12 bases between them. The germline CDR1 and CDR2 sequences are GTSNPN and SVGIG (reference sequence). The CDR3 spans 14 residues.

The V and J genes are TRBV30 and TRBJ2-5; D gene ambiguous. The CDR3 runs to 13 residues. V lost 3 bases to trimming and J lost 2 bases, with 10 bases between them. Germline V gene sequence: CDR1 GTSNPN, CDR2 SVGIG (reference sequence). DNA of the CDR3: TGTGCCTGGAGGGGCCGGATTCAAGAGACCCAGTACTTC. Its translation is CAWRGRIQETQYF.

The chain joins TRBV10-3 to TRBJ2-6; unclear D gene. Trimming shortened V by 5 bases and J by 0 bases, and 8 bases separated the two germline ends. The V gene's germline CDR1 is ENHRY and CDR2 SYGVKD. The CDR3 is made up of 15 amino acids. In DNA form, the CDR3 reads TGTGCCATCAGTTCTGGAGTCTCTGGGGCCAACGTCCTGACTTTC. Its protein product is CAISSGVSGANVLTF.

The gene calls are TRBV30 and TRBJ1-5; a possible D gene is TRBD1 (5 bases). The CDR3 runs to 14 residues. V was clipped by 4 bases and J by 7 bases, with 17 bases between them. Germline CDR1 is GTSNPN and CDR2 is SVGIG (reference sequence). DNA of the CDR3: TGTGCCTGGACCGAAAATGGGGGGTGGCAGCCCCAGCATTTT. Protein sequence: CAWTENGGWQPQHF.

This chain uses TRBV30 with TRBJ2-7, with D possibly matching TRBD2 (6 bases). Germline CDR1 GTSNPN, CDR2 SVGIG (reference sequence). The ends were cut back, 3 bases at V and 3 bases at J, with 9 bases in the middle. The CDR3 is made up of 12 amino acids. In nucleotides, the CDR3 is TGTGCCTGGAGAGGAGGGGACTACGAGCAGTACTTC. This codes for CAWRGGDYEQYF.

This clone was observed a few times. The rearrangement uses TRBV7-2 and TRBJ2-5, with TRBD2 matching over 8 bases. This CDR3 has 15 residues. Germline V CDR1 and CDR2: SGHTA, FQGNSA. The ends lost 5 bases at V and 5 bases at J; junction bases unmatched: 10. The CDR3 DNA follows: TGTGCCAGCAGCCCGAGCGGGGGCCCCACTGAGACCCAGTACTTC. It codes for CASSPSGGPTETQYF.

The chain has TRBV5-6 and TRBJ1-2; D not resolved. The CDR3 is 15 residues long. CDR1 and CDR2 from the germline V gene are SGHDT and YYEEEE. Trimming left V 0 bases short and J 6 bases short, with 15 bases between. The CDR3 spells CASSLVTRDSDGYTF. The CDR3 DNA follows: TGTGCCAGCAGCTTGGTTACCCGGGATTCGGATGGCTACACCTTC.

V gene TRBV20-1 combines with J gene TRBJ2-1; no clear D. The CDR3 is made up of 10 amino acids. Germline V lookup: CDR1 DFQATT, CDR2 SNEGSKA (reference sequence). V was pared by 3 bases and J by 10 bases, with 7 bases between. CDR3 residues: CSASRNEQFF. The CDR3 nucleotides read TGCAGTGCTAGTAGAAACGAGCAGTTCTTC.

This rearrangement joins TRBV29-1 to TRBJ1-1; D is uncertain. Germline V gives CDR1 SQVTM, CDR2 ANQGSEA. This CDR3 region has 11 residues. With 6 bases removed from V and 0 bases from J, the gap between germline ends came to 5 bases. CDR3 amino acids: CSVKLNTEAFF. The DNA for the CDR3 is TGCAGCGTGAAGTTGAACACTGAAGCTTTCTTT.

Here the CDR3 reads CAWSAGQVNQPQHF. Written as DNA, the CDR3 is TGTGCCTGGAGCGCCGGACAGGTCAATCAGCCCCAGCATTTT. J is TRBJ1-5 and V is TRBV30, with 7 bases aligning to TRBD1. CDR1 is GTSNPN, CDR2 SVGIG, per germline (reference sequence). The J segment lost 3 bases and the V segment lost 3 bases, leaving 5 bases of the junction unmatched. The CDR3 runs to 14 residues.

This clone occurred a few times. The chain combines TRBV4-3 with TRBJ1-6; 8 bases map to TRBD1. CDR3 size: 18 residues. The J segment lost 7 bases and the V segment lost 0 bases, leaving 11 bases of the junction unmatched. The germline V gene encodes CDR1 LGHNA and CDR2 YSLEER. The CDR3: CASSQDSAGGDYNSPLHF. CDR3 nucleotide sequence: TGCGCCAGCAGCCAAGATTCCGCAGGGGGCGATTACAATTCACCCCTCCACTTT.

V gene TRBV11-1 combines with J gene TRBJ1-4; unclear D gene. Looked up from germline, CDR1 is SGHAT and CDR2 is FQDESV (reference sequence). This CDR3 contains 12 residues. Trimming removed 6 bases from V and 5 bases from J, with 7 bases in between. CDR3 DNA sequence: TGTGCCAGCAGTCCCGGAAATGAAAAACTGTTTTTT. Residues: CASSPGNEKLFF.

The V gene is TRBV5-1, the J gene TRBJ2-5, with D hard to call. The CDR3 spans 15 residues. Germline-derived CDR1 and CDR2 are SGHRS and YFSETQ. V dropped 1 base and J dropped 5 bases, with 15 bases sitting between them. CDR3 coding DNA: TGCGCCAGCAGCTTGCTTCCGAGCCTGGGGGAGACCCAGTACTTC. It codes for CASSLLPSLGETQYF.

Only one count was recorded for this clone. This rearrangement joins TRBV29-1 to TRBJ1-1, with D possibly being TRBD1 (6 bases). This CDR3 has 13 residues. In germline, CDR1 is SQVTM, CDR2 ANQGSEA. Trimming shortened V by 7 bases and J by 4 bases, and 16 bases separated the two germline ends. The CDR3 DNA follows: TGCAGCGCCGCTCGGGGGGCATCCACTGAAGCTTTCTTT. Amino acids: CSAARGASTEAFF.

The V gene is TRBV7-8, the J gene TRBJ2-1, with a possible D match to TRBD2 (6 bases). Germline CDR1 reads SGHVS; CDR2 reads FQNEAQ. V gave up 1 base and J gave up 8 bases, with 18 bases separating them. The CDR3 has 16 residues. The CDR3 DNA reads TGTGCCAGCAGCTTAGTTGCGGGGCTGGTTAACCATGAGCAGTTCTTC. Amino acid sequence: CASSLVAGLVNHEQFF.

This clone was seen once. The chain is built from TRBV30 and TRBJ1-2, with D unresolved. Between the trimmed V and J ends, which lost 2 bases and 4 bases, there was a span of 14 bases. Per the germline V gene, CDR1 is GTSNPN and CDR2 is SVGIG (reference sequence). This CDR3 comprises 14 residues. CDR3 bases: TGTGCCTGGAGTATCCGGGCCGTCCTCTATGGCTACACCTTC. This codes for CAWSIRAVLYGYTF.

The V gene is TRBV30, the J gene TRBJ2-2; 7 positions match TRBD1. J gave up 2 bases and V 4 bases, and 4 bases lay outside the gene matches. The length of the CDR3 is 14 residues. Germline V lookup: CDR1 GTSNPN, CDR2 SVGIG (reference sequence). The CDR3 loop is CAWTPGGNTGELFF. The CDR3 nucleotides are TGTGCCTGGACCCCAGGGGGTAACACCGGGGAGCTGTTTTTT. Complete variable domain (other parts from reference TRBV30 and TRBJ2-2): SQTIHQWPATLVQPVGSPLSLECTVEGTSNPNLYWYRQAAGRGLQLLFYSVGIGQISSEVPQNLSASRPQDRQFILSSKKLLLSDSGFYLCAWTPGGNTGELFFGEGSRLTVL.

The gene calls are TRBV10-3 and TRBJ2-7; TRBD2 agrees at 9 bases. V lost 6 bases and J lost 1; bases outside the gene matches: 1. Looked up from germline, CDR1 is ENHRY and CDR2 is SYGVKD. CDR3 length: 13 residues. CDR3 loop: CAISLAGSYEQYF. For the CDR3, the DNA is TGTGCCATCAGCCTAGCGGGGTCCTACGAGCAGTACTTC.

This chain connects TRBV7-6 to TRBJ2-7, with unresolved D. CDR1 and CDR2 (germline): SGHVS, FNYEAQ. V shed 5 bases and J shed 3 bases, with 11 bases lying between them. This CDR3 is built from 13 residues. CDR3 residues: CASSHPSHYEQYF. Written as DNA, the CDR3 is TGTGCCAGCAGCCACCCATCCCACTACGAGCAGTACTTC.

The V call is TRBV23-1, the J call TRBJ1-1, with a tentative D call TRBD1 (6 bases). TRBV23-1 is an ORF for which the function is uncertain. The CDR3 consists of 12 residues. V lost 4 bases and J lost 7, with 10 bases in between. The CDR3: CASSPPRGEAFF. CDR3 nucleotide sequence: TGCGCCAGCAGTCCGCCCAGGGGTGAAGCTTTCTTT.

This chain uses TRBV27 with TRBJ1-6; TRBD1 matches at 11 bases. From germline, CDR1 is MNHEY and CDR2 SMNVEV (reference sequence). The CDR3 contains 16 residues. After removal of 0 bases from V and 8 bases from J, the junction contained 3 bases not matched to a gene. CDR3 in DNA: TGTGCCAGCAGTTTATCCGGGACAGGGGGGTATTCACCCCTCCACTTT. Translation gives CASSLSGTGGYSPLHF.

The CDR3 DNA follows: TGTGCCAGCAGCCGGCAGGCAGTCACTGAAGCTTTCTTT. Translating gives CASSRQAVTEAFF. This chain joins TRBV6-5 and TRBJ1-1; D is ambiguous. V lost 6 bases and J 4 bases, leaving 12 bases between the germline ends. This CDR3 comprises 13 residues. The germline V gene has CDR1 MNHEY and CDR2 SVGAGI.

The chain joins TRBV30 to TRBJ2-7; 9 positions match TRBD1. CDR3 length: 14 amino acids. Germline lookup yields CDR1 GTSNPN and CDR2 SVGIG (reference sequence). The V gene end was trimmed by 5 bases and the J gene end by 7 bases; junction bases not matched to a gene: 12. DNA of the CDR3: TGTGCCTGGTCCCCTGGGACAGGGTCATGGGAGCAGTACTTC. It yields the protein CAWSPGTGSWEQYF.

This clone has more than one count but fewer than ten. The chain is built from TRBV11-2 and TRBJ2-5; TRBD1 or TRBD2 may be the D gene (5 bases each). Germline CDR1 SGHAT, CDR2 FQNNGV. This CDR3 is built from 15 residues. V lost 0 bases, J lost 7 bases, and 15 bases lay in between. The CDR3 region has the DNA TGTGCCAGCAGCTTAGATTATGGCAGGGCGGGGACCCAGTACTTC. Amino acid sequence: CASSLDYGRAGTQYF.

J is TRBJ2-5 and V is TRBV4-2; 9 bases match TRBD2. J was trimmed by 4 bases and V by 3 bases; bases with no gene match: 9. This CDR3 spans 16 amino acids. Germline V lookup: CDR1 LGHNA, CDR2 YNFKEQ. The CDR3 here is CASSHPGGGGVETQYF. The CDR3 nucleotides read TGTGCCAGCAGCCACCCCGGGGGCGGGGGGGTAGAGACCCAGTACTTC.

The table lists this clone with a count of one. This chain connects TRBV27 to TRBJ1-2; D possibly corresponds to TRBD1 (5 bases). Germline V gene sequence: CDR1 MNHEY, CDR2 SMNVEV (reference sequence). Trimming stripped 7 bases from V and 4 bases from J, with 19 bases between. The CDR3 totals 15 residues. CDR3 region: CASNPRGRGGYGYTF. As DNA, the CDR3 is TGTGCCAGCAACCCGCGGGGCCGTGGGGGCTATGGCTACACCTTC.

The chain employs TRBV25-1 and TRBJ2-7, with D tentatively TRBD2 (6 bases). Trimming cost V 1 base and J 7 bases, with 14 bases left between them. The CDR3 contains 14 residues. In germline, CDR1 is MGHDK, CDR2 SYGVNS. The CDR3 DNA sequence: TGTGCCAGCAGTGAATGGGTAGGGGCGGGAGAGCAGTACTTC. Translated: CASSEWVGAGEQYF.